The present entry profiles one T cell receptor beta chain with its context. This CDR3 is 15 amino acids long. V gave up 4 bases and J gave up 2 bases, with 13 bases separating them. CDR1 and CDR2 from the germline V gene are KGHSY and FQNENV. In the source study's methods: Estimation of nucleated cell counts relied on the amplification of reference gene primers. The table came from immunoSEQ multiplex PCR; TCRdb's copy has only in-frame clones and leaves some out. Clonal size and the V and J genes are those of that table, whereas D and trimming came from the DNA. This sample yields about 68,000 clones, of which 70% to 90% are seen a single time; approximately 8.4% belongs to the top ten. This entry comes from a study of blood T cell repertoires in COVID-19. Study context: Sites in the United States, Italy and Spain provided acute and convalescent COVID-19 samples. The cDNA or gDNA used as material had been derived from T cells, B-cell-depleted T cells, or PBMCs.

The sample comprised peripheral blood. The TCR was taken from a man aged 25 to 45 with acute or convalescent COVID-19. The chain joins TRBV16 to TRBJ2-3; tentative D call: TRBD2 (6 bases). The CDR3 reads CASSLRRADTDTQYF. The CDR3 nucleotides are TGTGCCAGCAGCCTCAGGAGGGCGGACACAGATACGCAGTATTTT.